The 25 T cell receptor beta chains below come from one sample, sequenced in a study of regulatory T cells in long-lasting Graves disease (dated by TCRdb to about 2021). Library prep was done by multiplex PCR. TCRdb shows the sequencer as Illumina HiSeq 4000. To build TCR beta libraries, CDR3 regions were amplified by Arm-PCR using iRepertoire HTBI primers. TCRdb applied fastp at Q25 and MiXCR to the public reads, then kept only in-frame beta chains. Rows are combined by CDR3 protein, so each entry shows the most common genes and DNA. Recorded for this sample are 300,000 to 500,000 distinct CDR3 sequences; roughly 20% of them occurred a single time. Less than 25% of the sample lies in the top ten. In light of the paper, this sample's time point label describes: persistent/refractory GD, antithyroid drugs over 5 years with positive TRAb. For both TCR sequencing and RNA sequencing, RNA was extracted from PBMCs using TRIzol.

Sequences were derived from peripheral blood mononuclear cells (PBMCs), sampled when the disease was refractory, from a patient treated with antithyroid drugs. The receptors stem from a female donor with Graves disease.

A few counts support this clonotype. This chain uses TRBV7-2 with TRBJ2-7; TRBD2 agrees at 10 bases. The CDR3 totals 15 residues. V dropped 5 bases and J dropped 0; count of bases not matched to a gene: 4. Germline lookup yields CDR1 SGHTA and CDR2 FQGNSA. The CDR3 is CASSTTSGNSYEQYF. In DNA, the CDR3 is TGTGCCAGCAGCACCACTAGCGGGAACTCCTACGAGCAGTACTTC. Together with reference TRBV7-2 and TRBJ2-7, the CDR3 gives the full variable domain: GAGVSQSPSNKVTEKGKDVELRCDPISGHTALYWYRQSLGQGLEFLIYFQGNSAPDKSGLPSDRFSAERTGGSVSTLTIQRTQQEDSAVYLCASSTTSGNSYEQYFGPGTRLTVT.

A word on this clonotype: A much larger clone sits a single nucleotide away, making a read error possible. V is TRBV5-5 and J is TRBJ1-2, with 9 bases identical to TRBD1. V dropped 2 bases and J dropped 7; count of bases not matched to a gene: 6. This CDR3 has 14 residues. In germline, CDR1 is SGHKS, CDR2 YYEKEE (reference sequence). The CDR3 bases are TGTGCCAGCAGCTTCAGGGACAGGGACTGTGGCTACACCTTC. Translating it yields CASSFRDRDCGYTF.

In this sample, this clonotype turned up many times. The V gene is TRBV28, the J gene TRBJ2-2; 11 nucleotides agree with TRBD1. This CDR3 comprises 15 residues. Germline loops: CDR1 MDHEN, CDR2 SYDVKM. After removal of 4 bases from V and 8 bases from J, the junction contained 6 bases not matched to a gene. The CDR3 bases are TGTGCCAGCAGTTCCGGCGGGACAGGGGGAGGGGAGCTGTTTTTT. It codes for CASSSGGTGGGELFF. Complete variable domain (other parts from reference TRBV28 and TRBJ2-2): DVKVTQSSRYLVKRTGEKVFLECVQDMDHENMFWYRQDPGLGLRLIYFSYDVKMKEKGDIPEGYSVSREKKERFSLILESASTNQTSMYLCASSSGGTGGGELFFGEGSRLTVL.

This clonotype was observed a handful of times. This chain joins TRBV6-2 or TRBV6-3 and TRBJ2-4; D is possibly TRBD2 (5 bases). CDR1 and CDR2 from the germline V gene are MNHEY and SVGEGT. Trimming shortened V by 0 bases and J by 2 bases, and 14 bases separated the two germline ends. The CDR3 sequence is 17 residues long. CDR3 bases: TGTGCCAGCAGTTACTCACGGGCGGGCTTCTCCAAAAACATTCAGTACTTC. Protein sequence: CASSYSRAGFSKNIQYF.

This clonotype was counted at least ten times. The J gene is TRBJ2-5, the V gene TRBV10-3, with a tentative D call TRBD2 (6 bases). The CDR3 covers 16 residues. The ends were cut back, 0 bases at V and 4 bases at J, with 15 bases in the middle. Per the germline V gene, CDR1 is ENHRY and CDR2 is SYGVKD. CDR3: CAISESLAEPSETQYF. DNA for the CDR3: TGTGCCATCAGTGAGTCGTTAGCGGAACCGTCAGAGACCCAGTACTTC.

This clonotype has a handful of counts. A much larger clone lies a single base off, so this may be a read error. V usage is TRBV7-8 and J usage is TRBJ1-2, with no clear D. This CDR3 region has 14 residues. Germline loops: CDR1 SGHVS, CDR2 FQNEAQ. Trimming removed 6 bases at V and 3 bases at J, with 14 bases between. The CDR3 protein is CASSGVGPDYGYTF. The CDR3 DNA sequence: TGTGCCAGCAGTGGAGTGGGTCCGGACTATGGCTACACCTTC.

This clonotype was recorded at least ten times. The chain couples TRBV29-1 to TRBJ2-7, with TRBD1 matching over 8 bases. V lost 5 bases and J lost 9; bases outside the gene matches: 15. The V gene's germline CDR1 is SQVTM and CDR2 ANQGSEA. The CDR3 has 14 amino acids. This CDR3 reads CSVRSGGSPGWQYF. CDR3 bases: TGCAGCGTTAGGTCAGGGGGCAGTCCGGGGTGGCAGTACTTC.

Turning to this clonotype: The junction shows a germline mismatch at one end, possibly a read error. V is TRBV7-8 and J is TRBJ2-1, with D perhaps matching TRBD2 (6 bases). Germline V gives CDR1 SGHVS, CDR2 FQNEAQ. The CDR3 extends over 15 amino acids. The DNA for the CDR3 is TGCGCCAGCAGCGGCCGGGACTCCTTCTACAGTGAGCAGTTCTTC. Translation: CASSGRDSFYSEQFF. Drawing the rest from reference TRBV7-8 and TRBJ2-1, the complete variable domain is GAGVSQSPRYKVAKRGQDVALRCDPISGHVSLFWYQQALGQGPEFLTYFQNEAQLDKSGLPSDRFFAERPEGSVSTLKIQRTQQEDSAVYLCASSGRDSFYSEQFFGPGTRLTVL.

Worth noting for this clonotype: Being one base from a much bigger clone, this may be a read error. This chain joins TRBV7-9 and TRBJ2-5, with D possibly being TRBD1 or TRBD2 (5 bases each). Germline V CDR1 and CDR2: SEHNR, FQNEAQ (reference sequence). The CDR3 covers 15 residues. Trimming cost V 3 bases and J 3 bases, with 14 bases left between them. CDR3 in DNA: TGTGCCAGCAGCTTGGGGACCGTGAGAGAAGAGACCCAGTACTTC. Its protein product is CASSLGTVREETQYF.

CDR3 DNA sequence: TGCGCCAGCAGCTTGGGACTAGTCCCTTCCGAGCAGTACTTC. It encodes CASSLGLVPSEQYF. The chain employs TRBV5-1 and TRBJ2-7; D possibly corresponds to TRBD2 (6 bases). Trimming shortened V by 0 bases and J by 6 bases, and 13 bases separated the two germline ends. The CDR3 totals 14 residues. Per germline, CDR1 SGHRS and CDR2 YFSETQ. Using reference TRBV5-1 and TRBJ2-7 for the parts outside the CDR3, the full variable domain is KAGVTQTPRYLIKTRGQQVTLSCSPISGHRSVSWYQQTPGQGLQFLFEYFSETQRNKGNFPGRFSGRQFSNSRSEMNVSTLELGDSALYLCASSLGLVPSEQYFGPGTRLTVT.

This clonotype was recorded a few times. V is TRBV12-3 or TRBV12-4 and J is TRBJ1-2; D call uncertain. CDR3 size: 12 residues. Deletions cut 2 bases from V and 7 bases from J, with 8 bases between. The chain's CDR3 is CASSLTGFGYTF. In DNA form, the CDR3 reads TGTGCCAGCAGTTTAACTGGGTTTGGCTACACCTTC.

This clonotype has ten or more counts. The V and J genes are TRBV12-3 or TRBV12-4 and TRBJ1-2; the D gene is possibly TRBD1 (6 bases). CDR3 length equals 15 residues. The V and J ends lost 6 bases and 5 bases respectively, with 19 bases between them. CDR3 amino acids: CASSPQQGLSYGYTF. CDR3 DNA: TGTGCCAGCAGCCCCCAACAGGGATTGTCGTATGGCTACACCTTC.

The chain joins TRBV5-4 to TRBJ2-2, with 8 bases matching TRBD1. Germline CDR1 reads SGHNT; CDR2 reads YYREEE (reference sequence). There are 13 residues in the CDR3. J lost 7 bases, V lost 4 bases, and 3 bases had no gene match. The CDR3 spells CASSATGGGELFF. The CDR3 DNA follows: TGTGCCAGCAGCGCAACAGGGGGCGGGGAGCTGTTTTTT.

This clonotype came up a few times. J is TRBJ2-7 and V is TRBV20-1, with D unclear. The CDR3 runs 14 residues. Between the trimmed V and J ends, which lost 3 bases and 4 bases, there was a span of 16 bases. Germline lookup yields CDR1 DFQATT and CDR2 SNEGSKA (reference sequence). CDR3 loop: CSASVQDHLYEQYF. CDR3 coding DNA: TGCAGTGCTAGTGTCCAGGACCATCTTTACGAGCAGTACTTC.

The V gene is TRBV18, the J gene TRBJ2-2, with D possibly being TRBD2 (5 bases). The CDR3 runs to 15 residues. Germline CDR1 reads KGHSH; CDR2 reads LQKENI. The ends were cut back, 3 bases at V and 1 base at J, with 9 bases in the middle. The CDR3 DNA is TGTGCCAGCTCACCGAGGGTGGAGAACACCGGGGAGCTGTTTTTT. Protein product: CASSPRVENTGELFF.

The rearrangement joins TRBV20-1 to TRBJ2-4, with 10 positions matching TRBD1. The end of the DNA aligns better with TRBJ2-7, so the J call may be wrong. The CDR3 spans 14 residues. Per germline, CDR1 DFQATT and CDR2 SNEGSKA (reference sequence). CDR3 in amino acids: CSAKVGTGVYEQYF. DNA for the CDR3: TGCAGTGCCAAGGTCGGGACAGGGGTGTACGAGCAGTACTTC.

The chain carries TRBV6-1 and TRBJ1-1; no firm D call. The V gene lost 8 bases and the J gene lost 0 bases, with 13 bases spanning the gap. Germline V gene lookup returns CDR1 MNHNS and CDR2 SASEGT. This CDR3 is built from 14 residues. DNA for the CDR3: TGTGCCAGCGGCGGATTTGGGATGAACACTGAAGCTTTCTTT. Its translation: CASGGFGMNTEAFF.

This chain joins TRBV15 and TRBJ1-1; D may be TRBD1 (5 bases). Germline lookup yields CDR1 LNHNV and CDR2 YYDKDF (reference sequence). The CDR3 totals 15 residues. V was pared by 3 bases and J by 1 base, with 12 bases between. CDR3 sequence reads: CATSRGLGGNTEAFF. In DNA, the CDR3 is TGTGCCACCAGCAGGGGGCTGGGGGGGAACACTGAAGCTTTCTTT. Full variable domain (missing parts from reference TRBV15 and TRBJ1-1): DAMVIQNPRYQVTQFGKPVTLSCSQTLNHNVMYWYQQKSSQAPKLLFHYYDKDFNNEADTPDNFQSRRPNTSFCFLDIRSPGLGDTAMYLCATSRGLGGNTEAFFGQGTRLTVV.

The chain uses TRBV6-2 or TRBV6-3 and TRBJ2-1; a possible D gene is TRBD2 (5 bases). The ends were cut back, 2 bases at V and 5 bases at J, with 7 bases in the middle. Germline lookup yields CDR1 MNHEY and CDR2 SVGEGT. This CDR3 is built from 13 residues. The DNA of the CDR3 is TGTGCCAGCAGTTACGGACTTCACAATGAGCAGTTCTTC. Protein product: CASSYGLHNEQFF.

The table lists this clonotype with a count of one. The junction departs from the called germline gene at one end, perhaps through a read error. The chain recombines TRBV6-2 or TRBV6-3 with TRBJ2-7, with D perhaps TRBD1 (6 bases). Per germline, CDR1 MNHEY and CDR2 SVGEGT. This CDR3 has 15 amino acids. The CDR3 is CASSYVQGFSYEQCF. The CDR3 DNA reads TGTGCCAGCAGTTACGTACAGGGTTTTTCGTACGAGCAGTGCTTC.

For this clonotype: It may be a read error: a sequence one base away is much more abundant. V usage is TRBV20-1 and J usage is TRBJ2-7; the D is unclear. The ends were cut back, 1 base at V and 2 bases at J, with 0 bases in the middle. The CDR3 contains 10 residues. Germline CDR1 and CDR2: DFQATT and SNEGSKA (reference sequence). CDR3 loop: CSARAYEQYF. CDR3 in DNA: TGCAGTGCTAGAGCCTACGAGCAGTACTTC.

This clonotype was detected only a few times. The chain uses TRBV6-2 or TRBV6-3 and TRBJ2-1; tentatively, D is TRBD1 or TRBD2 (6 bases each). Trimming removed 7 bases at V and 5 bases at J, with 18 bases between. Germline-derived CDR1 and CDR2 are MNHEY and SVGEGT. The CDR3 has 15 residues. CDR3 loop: CASIRGRRGNNEQFF. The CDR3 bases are TGTGCCAGCATTAGGGGGAGGAGGGGTAACAATGAGCAGTTCTTC.

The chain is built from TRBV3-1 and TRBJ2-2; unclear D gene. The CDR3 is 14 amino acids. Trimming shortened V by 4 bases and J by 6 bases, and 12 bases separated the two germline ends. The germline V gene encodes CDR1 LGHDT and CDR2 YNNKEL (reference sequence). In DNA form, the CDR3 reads TGTGCCAGCAGCCCTGACGGGTTCGCCGGGGAGCTGTTTTTT. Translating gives CASSPDGFAGELFF.

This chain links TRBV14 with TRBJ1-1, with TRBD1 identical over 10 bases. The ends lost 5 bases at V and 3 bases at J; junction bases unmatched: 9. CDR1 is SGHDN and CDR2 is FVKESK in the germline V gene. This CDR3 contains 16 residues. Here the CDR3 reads CASSMRQGAFDTEAFF. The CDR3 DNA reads TGTGCCAGCAGCATGCGACAGGGGGCCTTTGACACTGAAGCTTTCTTT.

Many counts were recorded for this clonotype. CDR3 DNA sequence: TGTGCCAGCAGCCCCGTGTTGGGTGAAAAACTGTTTTTT. Protein: CASSPVLGEKLFF. This chain joins TRBV11-2 and TRBJ1-4; no clear D. CDR1 SGHAT and CDR2 FQNNGV come from the germline V gene. The ends were cut back, 5 bases at V and 7 bases at J, with 11 bases in the middle. CDR3 length: 13 amino acids. The full variable domain, its missing parts supplied by reference TRBV11-2 and TRBJ1-4, is EAGVAQSPRYKIIEKRQSVAFWCNPISGHATLYWYQQILGQGPKLLIQFQNNGVVDDSQLPKDRFSAERLKGVDSTLKIQPAKLEDSAVYLCASSPVLGEKLFFGSGTQLSVL.